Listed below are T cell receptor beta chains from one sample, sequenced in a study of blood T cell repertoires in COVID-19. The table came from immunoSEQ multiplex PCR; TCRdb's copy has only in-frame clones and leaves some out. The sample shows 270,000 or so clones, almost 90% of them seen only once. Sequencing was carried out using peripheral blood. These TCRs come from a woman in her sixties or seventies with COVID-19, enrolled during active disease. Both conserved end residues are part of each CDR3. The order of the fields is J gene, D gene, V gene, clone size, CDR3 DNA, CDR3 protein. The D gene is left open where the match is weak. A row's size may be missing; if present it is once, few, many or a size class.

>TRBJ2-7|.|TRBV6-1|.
TGTGCCAGCAGTGAAGCGCTTCCCCCGAATGGACTCTACGAGCAGTACTTC
CASSEALPPNGLYEQYF
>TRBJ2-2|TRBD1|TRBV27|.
TGTGCCAGCAGTACCAGGACAGGAACCGCCGGGGAGCTGTTTTTT
CASSTRTGTAGELFF
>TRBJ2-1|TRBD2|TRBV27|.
TGTGCCAGCAGTTCTGCACGGGGGGGTAGTAATGAGCAGTTCTTC
CASSSARGGSNEQFF
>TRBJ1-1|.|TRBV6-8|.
TGTGCCAGCAGGGCCGTCGGGGGGGCCCTCGAGACAGCTTTCTTT
CASRAVGGALETAFF
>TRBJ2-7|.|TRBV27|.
TGTGCCAGCAGACCAGAGACAGAATCCTACGAGCAGTACTTC
CASRPETESYEQYF
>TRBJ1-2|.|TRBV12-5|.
TGTGCTAGTGGTTTCACTGGGGGCAACTATGGCTACACCTTC
CASGFTGGNYGYTF
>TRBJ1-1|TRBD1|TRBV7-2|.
TGTGCCAGCAGCTGGCGACAGGGCACTGAAGCTTTCTTT
CASSWRQGTEAFF
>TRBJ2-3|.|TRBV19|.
TGTGCCAGTATGGGAGGTAGCGGCGCCACAGATACGCAGTATTTT
CASMGGSGATDTQYF
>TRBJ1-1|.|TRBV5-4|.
TGTGCCCTCCGGGAGGACGGTTGGAACACTGAAGCTTTCTTT
CALREDGWNTEAFF
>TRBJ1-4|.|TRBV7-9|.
TGTGCCAGCAGCCGCGCGGCTAATGAAAAACTGTTTTTT
CASSRAANEKLFF
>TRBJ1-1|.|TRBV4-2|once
TGTGCCAGCAGCCAAGAATCTTTTAACACTGAAGCTTTCTTT
CASSQESFNTEAFF
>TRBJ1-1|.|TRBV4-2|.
TGTGCCAGCAGCCAAGATAACACGAACACTGAAGCTTTCTTT
CASSQDNTNTEAFF
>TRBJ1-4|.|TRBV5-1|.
TGCGCCAGCAGCGCGGGGACGGTAGCAACTAATGAAAAACTGTTTTTT
CASSAGTVATNEKLFF
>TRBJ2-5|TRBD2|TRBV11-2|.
TGTGCCAGCAGCTTCGGGACTAGCGGGGGCTGGGCGGAGACCCAGTACTTC
CASSFGTSGGWAETQYF
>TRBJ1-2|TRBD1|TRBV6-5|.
TGTGCCAGCAGTAGCCCGGACAGGGGGGACTATGGCTACACCTTC
CASSSPDRGDYGYTF
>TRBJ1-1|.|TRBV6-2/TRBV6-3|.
TGTGCCAGCAGTTACTCGCGAGGCACTGAAGCTTTCTTT
CASSYSRGTEAFF
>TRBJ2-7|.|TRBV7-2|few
TGTGCCAGCAGCTTTCCGGGGATCTCCTACGAGCAGTACTTC
CASSFPGISYEQYF
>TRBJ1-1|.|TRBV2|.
TGTGCCAGCAGTGACGTGGGAGTCGGTGAAGCTTTCTTT
CASSDVGVGEAFF
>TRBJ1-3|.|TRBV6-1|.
TGTGCCAGCAGTGAAGCGCCCGGGACTGGAAACACCATATATTTT
CASSEAPGTGNTIYF
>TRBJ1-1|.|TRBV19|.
TGTGCCAGTAGTATGTGGGGAGACACTGAAGCTTTCTTT
CASSMWGDTEAFF